The 7 T cell receptor beta chains reported below all come from one sample, sequenced in a study of CD8+ T cells in alopecia areata. As the sequencing template, cDNA was produced by extracting RNA and reverse transcribing it. Here immunoSEQ multiplex PCR was the method, and the copy in TCRdb shows in-frame clones only, minus some. The sample contains roughly 99,000 clones, around 83% of which appear only once. As for treatment: oral pan-JAK inhibitor, 5-10 mg twice daily. Source: CD8+ T cells sorted from blood, taken at week 24, from a patient treated with tofacitinib. The receptors originated from a human donor with alopecia areata.

The CDR3 loop is CSVECKIPGANVLTF. DNA of the CDR3: TGCAGCGTTGAATGTAAAATCCCTGGGGCCAACGTCCTGACTTTC. V and J are TRBV29-1 and TRBJ2-6; D call uncertain. CDR1 and CDR2 (germline): SQVTM, ANQGSEA. Trimming left V 2 bases short and J 2 bases short, with 10 bases between. This CDR3 region has 15 residues.

The V gene is TRBV2, the J gene TRBJ1-2, with D possibly matching TRBD1 (6 bases). V was trimmed by 7 bases and J by 8 bases, leaving 11 bases between them. The CDR3 is made up of 11 amino acids. Germline V CDR1 and CDR2: SNHLY, FYNNEI. The CDR3 DNA reads TGTGCCAGCACGGACAGTGTCGGCTACACCTTC. Translating gives CASTDSVGYTF.

The rearrangement links TRBV9 to TRBJ1-1; weak D call: TRBD1 (5 bases). This CDR3 is 13 amino acids long. CDR1 and CDR2 (germline): SGDLS, YYNGEE. The germline V and J ends were trimmed by 3 bases and 5 bases, with 11 bases remaining between them. DNA for the CDR3: TGTGCCAGCAGCGAAGGGACGGTTACTGAAGCTTTCTTT. Translated: CASSEGTVTEAFF.

The chain has TRBV2 and TRBJ2-7, with 10 bases identical to TRBD1. The CDR3 runs to 10 residues. Germline CDR1 is SNHLY and CDR2 is FYNNEI. J gave up 12 bases and V 7 bases, and 3 bases lay outside the gene matches. This CDR3 reads CASNRDRGYF. The CDR3 region has the DNA TGTGCCAGCAATCGGGACAGGGGGTACTTC.

The chain has TRBV7-2 and TRBJ1-2; 7 positions match TRBD1. The CDR3 is 16 residues long. Germline V lookup: CDR1 SGHTA, CDR2 FQGNSA. V trimming: 0 bases; J trimming: 4 bases; junction bases outside the gene matches: 8. This chain's CDR3 is CASSLAGYGQAYGYTF. The CDR3, as DNA: TGTGCCAGCAGCTTAGCGGGGTATGGACAGGCCTATGGCTACACCTTC.

The chain links TRBV4-2 to TRBJ2-1; 7 positions match TRBD1. The V gene's germline CDR1 is LGHNA and CDR2 YNFKEQ. The V gene end was trimmed by 3 bases and the J gene end by 2 bases; junction bases not matched to a gene: 7. The CDR3 loop spans 16 amino acids. In nucleotides, the CDR3 is TGTGCCAGCAGCCAGGCCCGGGACAGAGCCTACAATGAGCAGTTCTTC. It encodes CASSQARDRAYNEQFF.

Written as DNA, the CDR3 is TGTGCCAGCAGCTTACTAAACAAAACCCCAGATACGCAGTATTTT. This translates into CASSLLNKTPDTQYF. The chain recombines TRBV7-2 with TRBJ2-3; no reliable D call. Germline CDR1 is SGHTA and CDR2 is FQGNSA. The length of the CDR3 is 15 residues. V dropped 2 bases and J dropped 4 bases, with 13 bases sitting between them. Supplemented by reference TRBV7-2 and TRBJ2-3, the full variable domain reads GAGVSQSPSNKVTEKGKDVELRCDPISGHTALYWYRQSLGQGLEFLIYFQGNSAPDKSGLPSDRFSAERTGGSVSTLTIQRTQQEDSAVYLCASSLLNKTPDTQYFGPGTRLTVL.